The 16 T cell receptor beta chains below all came from one sample that was sequenced in a study of OX40 agonist ivuxolimab in advanced cancers. Generated by immunoSEQ multiplex PCR, the TCRdb table keeps only in-frame clones and is missing some. This table has around 26,000 clones, approximately 85% appearing once. This sample comprised CD4+ or CD8+ T cells sorted from blood, obtained in a trial of the OX40 agonist ivuxolimab. These receptors were collected from an adult with an advanced solid tumor such as melanoma, head and neck, liver or kidney cancer.

CDR3 nucleotide sequence: TGTGCCAGCAGTTTTCAAAGCTCCTACGAGCAGTACTTC. Its protein product is CASSFQSSYEQYF. The rearrangement uses TRBV28 and TRBJ2-7, with D uncertain. The CDR3 has 13 residues. Per the germline V gene, CDR1 is MDHEN and CDR2 is SYDVKM. The ends were cut back, 3 bases at V and 0 bases at J, with 6 bases in the middle.

V gene TRBV27 combines with J gene TRBJ2-5; no clear D. Germline V gene sequence: CDR1 MNHEY, CDR2 SMNVEV (reference sequence). The CDR3 is 15 residues long. The V gene lost 4 bases and the J gene lost 2 bases, with 14 bases spanning the gap. The CDR3 is CASSSSFAAQETQYF. In nucleotides, the CDR3 is TGTGCCAGCAGTTCCTCCTTCGCGGCTCAAGAGACCCAGTACTTC.

This CDR3 is CASSLQHGNTIYF. Written as DNA, the CDR3 is TGTGCCAGCAGTTTACAGCATGGAAACACCATATATTTT. The chain recombines TRBV6-6 with TRBJ1-3, with unresolved D. The CDR3 runs 13 residues. V lost 4 bases, J lost 3 bases, and 7 bases lay in between. The germline gives CDR1 MNHNY, CDR2 SVGAGI (reference sequence).

This chain joins TRBV4-3 and TRBJ1-5; D is ambiguous. Trimming shortened V by 1 base and J by 7 bases, and 11 bases separated the two germline ends. The germline gives CDR1 LGHNA, CDR2 YSLEER. The CDR3 sequence is 14 residues long. The CDR3, as DNA: TGCGCCAGCAGCCAAGCCGAGGGAGGACAGCCCCAGCATTTT. It specifies CASSQAEGGQPQHF.

The chain uses TRBV9 and TRBJ2-3; 13 bases agree with TRBD2. Germline lookup yields CDR1 SGDLS and CDR2 YYNGEE. V shed 4 bases, J shed 2 bases, and the junction held 7 bases outside the gene matches. The CDR3 loop spans 17 amino acids. The CDR3 spells CASSPGLAGATTDTQYF. The CDR3 DNA reads TGTGCCAGCAGCCCCGGACTAGCGGGGGCCACCACAGATACGCAGTATTTT.

This clone was seen just once. The gene calls are TRBV21-1 and TRBJ2-3; TRBD2, the D gene given by the table, was not confirmed from the DNA. TRBV21-1 has pseudogene status. The CDR3 totals 18 residues. The CDR3 bases are TGTGCCAGCAGCAAGAGGAAGTCACTAGCGGGAGTGAAAGATGCGCAGTATTTT. This codes for CASSKRKSLAGVKDAQYF.

The V and J genes are TRBV28 and TRBJ2-3; D gene ambiguous. The CDR3 sequence is 14 residues long. V was trimmed by 2 bases and J by 1 base, leaving 7 bases between them. CDR1 and CDR2 (germline): MDHEN, SYDVKM. CDR3 sequence (DNA): TGTGCCAGCAGTTTACTAGTGGGCACAGATACGCAGTATTTT. It translates to CASSLLVGTDTQYF.

This clone has only a few counts. J is TRBJ2-1 and V is TRBV6-5, with a tentative D call TRBD1 (5 bases). With 2 bases removed from V and 7 bases from J, the gap between germline ends came to 9 bases. Germline V CDR1 and CDR2: MNHEY, SVGAGI. The CDR3 sequence is 13 residues long. This chain's CDR3 is CASSYQGWNEQFF. The CDR3 coding sequence is TGTGCCAGCAGTTACCAGGGATGGAATGAGCAGTTCTTC.

The chain carries TRBV4-3 and TRBJ1-2; D not certain. Trimming took 4 bases from V and 2 from J, leaving 11 bases between them. From germline, CDR1 is LGHNA and CDR2 YSLEER. The CDR3 length is 14 residues. The DNA of the CDR3 is TGCGCCAGCAGCCTTGGTGTGGGAAACTATGGCTACACCTTC. Residues: CASSLGVGNYGYTF.

The V and J genes are TRBV6-5 and TRBJ2-7; D remains unclear. The CDR3 spans 14 residues. V lost 6 bases and J 4 bases, leaving 16 bases between the germline ends. The germline gives CDR1 MNHEY, CDR2 SVGAGI. The CDR3 sequence: CASRNVVDGYEQYF. In DNA form, the CDR3 reads TGTGCCAGCAGGAACGTCGTAGATGGATACGAGCAGTACTTC.

This chain links TRBV20-1 with TRBJ2-7; D remains unclear. The CDR3 has 11 amino acids. Trimming removed 7 bases at V and 6 bases at J, with 13 bases between. Per the germline V gene, CDR1 is DFQATT and CDR2 is SNEGSKA (reference sequence). This CDR3 is CSVPVFPEQYF. Here the CDR3 DNA reads TGCAGTGTGCCCGTCTTTCCCGAGCAGTACTTC.

The V call is TRBV4-1, the J call TRBJ2-7; no clear D. The germline CDR1 and CDR2 sequences are MGHRA and YSYEKL. V was trimmed by 1 base and J by 7 bases, leaving 11 bases between them. This CDR3 comprises 13 residues. This chain's CDR3 is CASSQGTIGEQYF. In DNA, the CDR3 is TGCGCCAGCAGCCAAGGAACTATCGGGGAGCAGTACTTC.

This rearrangement joins TRBV2 to TRBJ2-7, with unresolved D. The V and J ends lost 4 bases and 0 bases respectively, with 13 bases between them. Looked up from germline, CDR1 is SNHLY and CDR2 is FYNNEI. The CDR3 is 15 amino acids. This CDR3 reads CASSVMERHSYEQYF. CDR3 coding DNA: TGTGCCAGCAGTGTGATGGAGCGCCACTCCTACGAGCAGTACTTC.

This clone qualifies as medium-sized. The chain carries TRBV28 and TRBJ2-5, with 12 bases matching TRBD1. After removal of 5 bases from V and 6 bases from J, the junction contained 7 bases not matched to a gene. Germline CDR1 and CDR2: MDHEN and SYDVKM. The CDR3 spans 15 residues. The CDR3 sequence: CASSAGTGGRKTQYF. CDR3 in DNA: TGTGCCAGCAGTGCCGGGACAGGGGGCAGGAAGACCCAGTACTTC.

This clone came up once. The chain is built from TRBV11-3 and TRBJ2-5; 7 bases map to TRBD2. Germline-derived CDR1 and CDR2 are SGHNT and YENEEA. V dropped 1 base and J dropped 4; count of bases not matched to a gene: 6. The CDR3 loop spans 15 amino acids. CDR3 protein: CASSLGAGVGETQYF. The CDR3 DNA follows: TGTGCCAGCAGCTTAGGGGCGGGAGTTGGAGAGACCCAGTACTTC. The full variable domain, rest sourced from reference TRBV11-3 and TRBJ2-5, is EAGVVQSPRYKIIEKKQPVAFWCNPISGHNTLYWYLQNLGQGPELLIRYENEEAVDDSQLPKDRFSAERLKGVDSTLKIQPAELGDSAVYLCASSLGAGVGETQYFGPGTRLLVL.

The chain uses TRBV5-5 and TRBJ1-5; a possible D gene is TRBD1 (6 bases). The CDR3 loop spans 19 amino acids. Germline lookup yields CDR1 SGHKS and CDR2 YYEKEE (reference sequence). Trimming cost V 4 bases and J 0 bases, with 23 bases left between them. As DNA, the CDR3 is TGTGCCAGCAGCCTGGATGTTTTTGAGGACAGCTATAGCAATCAGCCCCAGCATTTT. Amino acid sequence: CASSLDVFEDSYSNQPQHF.